This TCR beta chain appears in the sequencing data of a study of CD8 T cells in Susac syndrome. Reverse transcription of about 0.45 to 1 ug RNA was performed with random hexamers. TCRdb analysed the immunoSEQ multiplex PCR reads with MiXCR anew, one entry per CDR3 protein. In the table there are about 150,000 distinct CDR3 sequences, approximately 95% of which are singletons. There are 14 residues in the CDR3. Germline-derived CDR1 and CDR2 are SGHDT and YYEEEE. V shed 1 base and J 2 bases; nucleotides not matched to a gene: 2. TCR beta from blood CD8+ and CD4+ T cells was sequenced. The rearrangement links TRBV5-6 to TRBJ1-2; 7 bases match TRBD1. The sequence was collected from a human donor with multiple sclerosis. Input material: CD4+ T cells from PBMCs. CDR3 residues: CASSLTGANYGYTF. The CDR3 nucleotides read TGTGCCAGCAGCTTGACAGGGGCCAACTATGGCTACACCTTC. Combining the CDR3 with reference TRBV5-6 and TRBJ1-2 gives the whole variable domain DAGVTQSPTHLIKTRGQQVTLRCSPKSGHDTVSWYQQALGQGPQFIFQYYEEEERQRGNFPDRFSGHQFPNYSSELNVNALLLGDSALYLCASSLTGANYGYTFGSGTRLTVV.